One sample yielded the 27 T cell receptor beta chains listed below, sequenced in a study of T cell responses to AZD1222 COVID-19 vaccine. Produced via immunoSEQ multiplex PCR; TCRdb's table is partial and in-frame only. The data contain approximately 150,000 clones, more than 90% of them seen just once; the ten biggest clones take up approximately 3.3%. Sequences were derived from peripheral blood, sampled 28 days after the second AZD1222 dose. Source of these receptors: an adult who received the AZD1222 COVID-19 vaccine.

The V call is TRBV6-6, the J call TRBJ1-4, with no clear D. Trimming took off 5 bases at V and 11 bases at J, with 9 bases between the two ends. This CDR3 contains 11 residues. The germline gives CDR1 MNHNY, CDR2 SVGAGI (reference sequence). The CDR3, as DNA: TGTGCCAGCAGTGAGCGGCAGAAACTGTTTTTT. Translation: CASSERQKLFF.

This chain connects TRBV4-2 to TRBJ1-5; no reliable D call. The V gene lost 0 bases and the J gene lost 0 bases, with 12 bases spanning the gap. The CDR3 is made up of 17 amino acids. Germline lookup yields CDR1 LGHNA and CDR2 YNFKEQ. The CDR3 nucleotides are TGTGCCAGCAGCCAAGATCCAGATCTTTATAGCAATCAGCCCCAGCATTTT. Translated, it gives CASSQDPDLYSNQPQHF.

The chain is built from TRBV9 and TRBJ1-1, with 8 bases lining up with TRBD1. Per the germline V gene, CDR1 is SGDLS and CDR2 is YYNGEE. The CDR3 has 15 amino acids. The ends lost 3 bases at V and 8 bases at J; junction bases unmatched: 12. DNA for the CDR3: TGTGCCAGCAGCGCTACCACACAGGGGGATGCAGAAGCTTTCTTT. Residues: CASSATTQGDAEAFF.

CDR3 nucleotides: TGTGCCAGTAGGGACAGGCACTACGAGCAGTACTTC. As protein: CASRDRHYEQYF. The chain couples TRBV19 to TRBJ2-7, with TRBD1 matching 7 bases. V was pared by 6 bases and J by 3 bases, with 2 bases of the junction left unmatched. The CDR3 contains 12 residues. Germline CDR1 and CDR2: LNHDA and SQIVND (reference sequence). The whole variable domain, filled in from reference TRBV19 and TRBJ2-7, reads DGGITQSPKYLFRKEGQNVTLSCEQNLNHDAMYWYRQDPGQGLRLIYYSQIVNDFQKGDIAEGYSVSREKKESFPLTVTSAQKNPTAFYLCASRDRHYEQYFGPGTRLTVT.

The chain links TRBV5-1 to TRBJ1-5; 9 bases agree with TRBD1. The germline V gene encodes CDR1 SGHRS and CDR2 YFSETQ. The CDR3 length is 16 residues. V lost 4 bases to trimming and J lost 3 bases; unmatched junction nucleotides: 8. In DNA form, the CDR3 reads TGCGCCAGCAGCCCAACCGGGACAGGGAACAATCAGCCCCAGCATTTT. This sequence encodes CASSPTGTGNNQPQHF.

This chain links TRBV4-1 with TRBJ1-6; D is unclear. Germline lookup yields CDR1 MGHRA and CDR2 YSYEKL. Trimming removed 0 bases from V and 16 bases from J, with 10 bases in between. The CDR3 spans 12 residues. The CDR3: CASSQEWRPLHF. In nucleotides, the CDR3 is TGCGCCAGCAGCCAAGAGTGGCGGCCACTCCACTTT.

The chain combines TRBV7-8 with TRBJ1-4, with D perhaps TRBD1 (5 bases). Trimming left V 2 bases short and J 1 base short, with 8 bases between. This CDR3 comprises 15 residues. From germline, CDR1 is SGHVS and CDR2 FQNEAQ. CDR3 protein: CASSLIGGTNEKLFF. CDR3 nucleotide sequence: TGTGCCAGCAGCTTAATCGGGGGAACTAATGAAAAACTGTTTTTT.

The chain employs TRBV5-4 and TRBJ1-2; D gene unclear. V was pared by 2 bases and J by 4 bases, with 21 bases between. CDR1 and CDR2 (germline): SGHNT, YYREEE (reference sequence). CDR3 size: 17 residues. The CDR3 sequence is CASSFGGKRSDGYGYTF. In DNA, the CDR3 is TGTGCCAGCAGCTTTGGAGGAAAGAGGTCAGATGGCTATGGCTACACCTTC.

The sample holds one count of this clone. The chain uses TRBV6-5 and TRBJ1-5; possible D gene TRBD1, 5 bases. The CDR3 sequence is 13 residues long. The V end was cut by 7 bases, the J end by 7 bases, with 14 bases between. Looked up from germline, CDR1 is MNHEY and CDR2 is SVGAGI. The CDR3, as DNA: TGTGCCAGCACCTCGGGGGGGGGACAGCCCCAGCATTTT. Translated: CASTSGGGQPQHF.

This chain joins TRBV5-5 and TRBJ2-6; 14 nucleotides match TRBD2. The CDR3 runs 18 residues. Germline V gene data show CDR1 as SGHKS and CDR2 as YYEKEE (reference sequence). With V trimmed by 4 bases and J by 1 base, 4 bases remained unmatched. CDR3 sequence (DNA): TGTGCCAGCAGCCGGGGGACTAGCGGGAGTTCTGGGGCCAACGTCCTGACTTTC. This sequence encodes CASSRGTSGSSGANVLTF.

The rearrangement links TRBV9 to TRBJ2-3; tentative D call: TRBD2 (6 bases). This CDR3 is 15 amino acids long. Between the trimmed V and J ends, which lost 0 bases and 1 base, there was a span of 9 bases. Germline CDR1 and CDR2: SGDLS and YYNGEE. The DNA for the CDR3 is TGTGCCAGCAGCGTAGAAGGCGGGGGCACAGATACGCAGTATTTT. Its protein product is CASSVEGGGTDTQYF.

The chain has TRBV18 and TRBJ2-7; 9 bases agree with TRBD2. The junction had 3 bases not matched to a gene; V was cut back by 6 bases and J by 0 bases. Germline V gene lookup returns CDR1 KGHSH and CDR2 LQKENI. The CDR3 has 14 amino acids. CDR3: CASSQTSGSYEQYF. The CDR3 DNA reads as TGTGCCAGCTCGCAGACTAGCGGCTCCTACGAGCAGTACTTC.

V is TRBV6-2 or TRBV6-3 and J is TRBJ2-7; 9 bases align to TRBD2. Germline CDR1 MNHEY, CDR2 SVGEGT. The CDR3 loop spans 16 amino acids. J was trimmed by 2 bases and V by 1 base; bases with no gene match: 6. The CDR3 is CASSYYGLAGTYEQYF. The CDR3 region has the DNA TGTGCCAGCAGTTACTATGGGCTAGCGGGAACCTACGAGCAGTACTTC.

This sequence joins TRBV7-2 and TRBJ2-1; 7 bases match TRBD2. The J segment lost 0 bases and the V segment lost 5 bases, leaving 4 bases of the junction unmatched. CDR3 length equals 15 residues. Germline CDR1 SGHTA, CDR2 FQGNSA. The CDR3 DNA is TGTGCCAGCAGCCCCACGGGAGGCTCCTACAATGAGCAGTTCTTC. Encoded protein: CASSPTGGSYNEQFF.

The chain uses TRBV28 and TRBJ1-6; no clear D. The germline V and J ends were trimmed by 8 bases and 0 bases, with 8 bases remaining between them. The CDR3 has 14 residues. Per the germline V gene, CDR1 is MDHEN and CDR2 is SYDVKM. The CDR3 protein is CASRQSSYNSPLHF. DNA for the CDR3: TGTGCCAGCCGCCAGAGCTCCTATAATTCACCCCTCCACTTT.

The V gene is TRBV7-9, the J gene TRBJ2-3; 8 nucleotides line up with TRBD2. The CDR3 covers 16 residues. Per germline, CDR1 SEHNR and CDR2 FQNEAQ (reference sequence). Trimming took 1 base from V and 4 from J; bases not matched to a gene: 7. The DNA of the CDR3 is TGTGCCAGCAGCTTAGAACGGGAGGGCTCGGCAGATACGCAGTATTTT. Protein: CASSLEREGSADTQYF.

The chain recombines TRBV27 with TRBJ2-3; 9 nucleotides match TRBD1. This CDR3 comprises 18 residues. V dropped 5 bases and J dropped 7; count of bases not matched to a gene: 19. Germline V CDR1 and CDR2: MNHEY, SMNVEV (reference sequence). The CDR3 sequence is CASSAGYRGRLSAYTQYF. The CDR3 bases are TGTGCCAGCAGTGCAGGTTACAGGGGGCGCCTCTCCGCATATACGCAGTATTTT.

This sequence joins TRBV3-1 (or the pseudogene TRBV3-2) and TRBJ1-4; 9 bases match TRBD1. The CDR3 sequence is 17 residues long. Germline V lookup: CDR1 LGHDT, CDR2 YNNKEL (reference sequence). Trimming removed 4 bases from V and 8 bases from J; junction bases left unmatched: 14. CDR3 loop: CASSPPLQDRGGEKLFF. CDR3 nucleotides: TGTGCCAGCAGCCCTCCGCTCCAGGACAGGGGTGGGGAAAAACTGTTTTTT.

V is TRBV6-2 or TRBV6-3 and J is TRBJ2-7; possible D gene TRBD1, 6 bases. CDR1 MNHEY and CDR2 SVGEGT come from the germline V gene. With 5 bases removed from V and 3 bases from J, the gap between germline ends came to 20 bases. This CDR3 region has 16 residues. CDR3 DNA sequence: TGTGCCAGCAGTCACCGGGACACCCGAGGAGGCTACGAGCAGTACTTC. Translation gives CASSHRDTRGGYEQYF.

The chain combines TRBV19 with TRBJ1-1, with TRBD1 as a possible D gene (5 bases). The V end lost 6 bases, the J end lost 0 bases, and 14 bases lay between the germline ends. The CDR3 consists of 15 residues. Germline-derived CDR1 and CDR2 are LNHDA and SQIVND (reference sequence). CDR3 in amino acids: CASRGIRQMNTEAFF. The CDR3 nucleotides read TGTGCCAGTAGAGGGATTAGACAGATGAACACTGAAGCTTTCTTT.

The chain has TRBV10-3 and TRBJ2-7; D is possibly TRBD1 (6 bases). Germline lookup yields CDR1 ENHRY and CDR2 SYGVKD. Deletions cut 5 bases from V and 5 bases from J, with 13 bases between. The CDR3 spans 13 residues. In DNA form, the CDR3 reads TGTGCCATCAGTTCCGGGACAAGCGACGAGCAGTACTTC. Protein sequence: CAISSGTSDEQYF.

The CDR3 loop reads CASTDGEGQKNTEAFF. The CDR3 DNA sequence: TGTGCCAGCACCGACGGGGAGGGACAGAAGAACACTGAAGCTTTCTTT. The V call is TRBV2, the J call TRBJ1-1; 7 nucleotides align to TRBD1. This CDR3 contains 16 residues. Unmatched junction bases numbered 12, after V lost 7 bases and J lost 1 base. Germline-derived CDR1 and CDR2 are SNHLY and FYNNEI.

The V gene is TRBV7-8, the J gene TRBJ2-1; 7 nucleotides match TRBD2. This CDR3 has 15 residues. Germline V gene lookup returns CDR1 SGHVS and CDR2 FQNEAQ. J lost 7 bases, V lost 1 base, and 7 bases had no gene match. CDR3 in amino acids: CASSLEAGRGNEQFF. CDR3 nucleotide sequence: TGTGCCAGCAGCTTAGAAGCGGGAAGGGGTAATGAGCAGTTCTTC.

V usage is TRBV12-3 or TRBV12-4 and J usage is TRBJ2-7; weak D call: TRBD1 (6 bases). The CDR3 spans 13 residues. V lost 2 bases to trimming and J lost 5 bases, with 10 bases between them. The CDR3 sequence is CASSLTGRNEQYF. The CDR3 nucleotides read TGTGCCAGCAGTTTAACAGGGAGAAACGAGCAGTACTTC.

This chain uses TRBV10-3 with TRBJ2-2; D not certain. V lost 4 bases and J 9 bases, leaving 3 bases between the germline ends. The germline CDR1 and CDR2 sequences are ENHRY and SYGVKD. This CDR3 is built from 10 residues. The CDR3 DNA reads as TGTGCCATCAGTGGCTGGGAGCTGTTTTTT. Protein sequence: CAISGWELFF.

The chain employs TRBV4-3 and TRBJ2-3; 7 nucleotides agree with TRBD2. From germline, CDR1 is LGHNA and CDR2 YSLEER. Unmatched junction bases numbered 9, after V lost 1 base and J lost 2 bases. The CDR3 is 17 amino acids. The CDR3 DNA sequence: TGCGCCAGCAGCCAAGCCCCGGCTAGCGGCGACACAGATACGCAGTATTTT. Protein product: CASSQAPASGDTDTQYF.

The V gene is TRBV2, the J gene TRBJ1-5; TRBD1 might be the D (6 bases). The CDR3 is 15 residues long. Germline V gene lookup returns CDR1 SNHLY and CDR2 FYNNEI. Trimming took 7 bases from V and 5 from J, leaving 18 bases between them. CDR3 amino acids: CASNLQGSFDQPQHF. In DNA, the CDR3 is TGTGCCAGCAACCTACAGGGTTCTTTTGATCAGCCCCAGCATTTT.